This is a list of T cell receptor beta chains from one sample in a study of blood T cell dynamics during melanoma immunotherapy. Some clones are missing from TCRdb's copy, which holds only in-frame ones; the method was immunoSEQ multiplex PCR. This table has over 250 clones, about 91% appearing once. Here the sequenced sample was naive CD8+ T cells from blood, taken from a patient treated with checkpoint blockade. These receptors were taken from a human donor with melanoma. Each CDR3 is given with its conserved first and last residue. A D gene is named only where the DNA matches it firmly. Clone size is shown for a subset of rows, as once, few, many or a class of expanded clone.

J gene,V gene,clone size,D gene,CDR3 length,CDR3 protein,CDR3 DNA
TRBJ2-5,TRBV9,NA,TRBD2,14,CASSVSAGAKTQYF,TGTGCCAGCAGCGTATCGGCGGGAGCAAAGACCCAGTACTTC
TRBJ2-7,TRBV9,NA,NA,14,CASSVGNSGYEQYF,TGTGCCAGCAGCGTAGGAAATAGCGGATACGAGCAGTACTTC
TRBJ2-1,TRBV9,NA,TRBD2,16,CASRDPIAGGPNEQFF,TGTGCCAGCAGAGACCCGATAGCGGGAGGGCCCAATGAGCAGTTCTTC
TRBJ2-7,TRBV7-3,NA,TRBD2,20,CASSLQGWRTSGTPSYEQYF,TGTGCCAGCAGCTTACAGGGGTGGAGGACTAGCGGTACGCCCTCCTACGAGCAGTACTTC
TRBJ2-3,TRBV5-1,NA,TRBD2,15,CASSPTGTSPDTQYF,TGCGCCAGCAGCCCAACCGGGACTAGCCCAGATACGCAGTATTTT
TRBJ2-3,TRBV2,NA,NA,18,CASSLNARESLPADTQYF,TGTGCCAGCAGTTTAAACGCACGGGAATCTCTCCCTGCAGATACGCAGTATTTT
TRBJ1-2,TRBV15,NA,NA,14,CATRTGGDPYGYTF,TGTGCCACCAGGACAGGTGGGGACCCATATGGCTACACCTTC
TRBJ2-3,TRBV27,NA,NA,15,CASSLTAPSADTQYF,TGTGCCAGCAGTTTAACAGCTCCGAGCGCAGATACGCAGTATTTT
TRBJ2-7,TRBV19,NA,TRBD1,12,CAVQGQSYEQYF,TGTGCCGTCCAGGGACAGTCCTACGAGCAGTACTTC
TRBJ2-4,TRBV28,NA,NA,16,CASRVRAGLAKNIQYF,TGTGCCAGCAGGGTTAGAGCGGGTCTGGCCAAAAACATTCAGTACTTC
TRBJ1-1,TRBV25-1,NA,NA,14,CASSASTRRFEAFF,TGTGCCAGCAGTGCATCGACCCGCCGTTTTGAAGCTTTCTTT
TRBJ2-1,TRBV6-1,NA,TRBD2,14,CASSSSGIYNEQFF,TGTGCCAGCAGCTCTAGCGGTATCTACAATGAGCAGTTCTTC
TRBJ1-5,TRBV19,NA,TRBD1,16,CASIPRQGSVHQPQHF,TGTGCCAGTATCCCTCGACAGGGGAGCGTGCATCAGCCCCAGCATTTT
TRBJ2-7,TRBV13,NA,TRBD1,15,CASSPRDRVAREQYF,TGTGCCAGCAGCCCCCGAGACAGGGTCGCGCGAGAGCAGTACTTC
TRBJ2-7,TRBV4-1,NA,NA,13,CASSPTGSVGQYF,TGCGCCAGCAGCCCTACCGGGAGCGTCGGGCAGTACTTC
TRBJ2-5,TRBV27,NA,NA,14,CASRPGEEETAQYF,TGTGCCAGCAGGCCGGGGGAAGAAGAGACGGCCCAGTACTTC
TRBJ2-6,TRBV27,NA,NA,13,CASSPSGANVLTF,TGTGCCAGCAGCCCGAGCGGGGCCAACGTCCTGACTTTC
TRBJ1-5,TRBV28,NA,TRBD1,16,CASSLTGTGGYQPQHF,TGTGCCAGCAGTTTAACGGGAACAGGGGGTTATCAGCCCCAGCATTTT
TRBJ2-1,TRBV11-3,NA,NA,13,CASSTGRYNEQFF,TGTGCCAGCAGCACGGGGCGTTACAATGAGCAGTTCTTC
TRBJ2-2,TRBV6-5,NA,NA,12,CASSYVTGELFF,TGTGCCAGCAGTTACGTTACCGGGGAGCTGTTTTTT
TRBJ2-3,TRBV28,NA,TRBD2,15,CASRGLAGAPDTQYF,TGTGCCAGTAGGGGACTAGCGGGAGCTCCAGATACGCAGTATTTT
TRBJ2-7,TRBV7-9,NA,TRBD2,13,CASSSSGSTEQYF,TGTGCCAGCAGCTCTAGCGGAAGTACCGAGCAGTACTTC
TRBJ2-4,TRBV11-2,NA,NA,12,CASSLGERFQYF,TGTGCCAGCAGCTTAGGAGAGCGGTTTCAGTACTTC
TRBJ1-5,TRBV19,NA,NA,17,CASSMRGRGGGNQPQHF,TGTGCCAGTAGTATGCGGGGCAGGGGTGGGGGCAATCAGCCCCAGCATTTT
TRBJ2-3,TRBV27,NA,NA,14,CASSILADADTQYF,TGTGCCAGCAGCATACTAGCAGACGCAGATACGCAGTATTTT
TRBJ2-3,TRBV2,once,TRBD2,19,CASSGPGLAGYASTDTQYF,TGTGCCAGCAGTGGCCCGGGACTAGCGGGATACGCTAGCACAGATACGCAGTATTTT
TRBJ2-3,TRBV7-9,once,NA,13,CASSDPLIDTQYF,TGTGCCAGCAGCGACCCTCTAATCGATACGCAGTATTTT
TRBJ2-1,TRBV2,NA,TRBD2,16,CASSAGLAGWDDEQFF,TGTGCCAGCAGTGCGGGACTAGCGGGATGGGACGATGAGCAGTTCTTC
TRBJ2-1,TRBV11-2,NA,NA,13,CASRETPYNEQFF,TGTGCCAGTCGGGAGACCCCCTACAATGAGCAGTTCTTC
TRBJ2-1,TRBV27,NA,TRBD2,15,CASSPGPSAGDEQFF,TGTGCCAGCAGTCCGGGCCCGTCGGCGGGGGATGAGCAGTTCTTC
TRBJ2-7,TRBV5-1,NA,TRBD1,14,CASSYDRVSYEQYF,TGCGCCAGCAGCTACGACAGGGTCTCCTACGAGCAGTACTTC
TRBJ1-5,TRBV27,NA,NA,15,CASSLIGAHDQPQHF,TGTGCCAGCAGTTTAATAGGGGCCCATGATCAGCCCCAGCATTTT
TRBJ2-7,TRBV27,NA,TRBD2,14,CASSLTGTSDEQYF,TGTGCCAGCAGTTTGACCGGGACTAGCGACGAGCAGTACTTC
TRBJ1-2,TRBV30,NA,NA,15,CAWDPGTSGGGGYTF,TGTGCCTGGGACCCAGGGACTTCTGGGGGAGGTGGCTACACCTTC
TRBJ2-3,TRBV7-6,NA,NA,14,CASSLRQGPDTQYF,TGTGCCAGCAGCTTACGGCAGGGGCCAGATACGCAGTATTTT
TRBJ2-7,TRBV4-2,NA,NA,13,CASSPTGSVGQYF,TGTGCCAGCAGCCCTACCGGGAGCGTCGGGCAGTACTTC
TRBJ1-5,TRBV19,NA,NA,14,CASSKAGEGQPQHF,TGTGCCAGTAGTAAGGCAGGGGAAGGTCAGCCCCAGCATTTT